Listed here are 11 T cell receptor beta chains from one sample, sequenced in a study of cytomegalovirus exposure and HLA in healthy donors. The PCR made use of 60 Vbeta and 13 Jbeta primers. Here immunoSEQ multiplex PCR was the method, and the copy in TCRdb shows in-frame clones only, minus some. The repertoire consists of roughly 110,000 clones, with approximately 79% occurring once and the leading ten covering 12% to 15%. Specimen: PBMCs. The receptors originated from a woman aged 40 to 50 in good health and CMV-seropositive.

CDR3 sequence reads: CASSIQGGAEAFF. DNA for the CDR3: TGTGCCAGTAGTATTCAGGGCGGGGCTGAAGCTTTCTTT. The chain employs TRBV19 and TRBJ1-1, with D perhaps TRBD1 (5 bases). Germline V CDR1 and CDR2: LNHDA, SQIVND (reference sequence). V shed 3 bases and J shed 6 bases, with 11 bases lying between them. The CDR3 is 13 residues long.

V is TRBV7-8 and J is TRBJ1-1; D not resolved. Germline-derived CDR1 and CDR2 are SGHVS and FQNEAQ. This CDR3 is built from 14 residues. Deletions cut 1 base from V and 10 bases from J, with 16 bases between. This chain's CDR3 is CASSLGLEARGAFF. In DNA, the CDR3 is TGTGCCAGCAGCTTAGGATTGGAGGCCCGGGGAGCTTTCTTT.

This chain connects TRBV2 to TRBJ2-7; D unclear. Germline V gene data show CDR1 as SNHLY and CDR2 as FYNNEI. Deletions cut 8 bases from V and 7 bases from J, with 12 bases between. This CDR3 contains 11 residues. The CDR3 DNA reads TGTGCCAGCCGAGAGACGACTGAGCAGTACTTC. As protein: CASRETTEQYF.

The V call is TRBV4-1, the J call TRBJ1-2; 8 nucleotides agree with TRBD1. The CDR3 loop spans 15 amino acids. Losses at the gene ends were 1 base for V and 0 bases for J; bases not matched to a gene: 1. The germline V gene encodes CDR1 MGHRA and CDR2 YSYEKL. The CDR3 coding sequence is TGCGCCAGCAGCCAAGGGACAGGGCCTAACTATGGCTACACCTTC. Translated, it gives CASSQGTGPNYGYTF.

V is TRBV5-4 and J is TRBJ2-3, with TRBD2 matching 15 bases. Trimming cost V 4 bases and J 0 bases; bases outside gene matches: 9. Per germline, CDR1 SGHNT and CDR2 YYREEE (reference sequence). The CDR3 consists of 19 residues. This CDR3 reads CASSVAGLAGGISTDTQYF. The CDR3 DNA follows: TGTGCCAGCAGCGTCGCGGGACTAGCGGGGGGTATTAGCACAGATACGCAGTATTTT.

The V and J genes are TRBV19 and TRBJ2-7; 7 nucleotides match TRBD1. The V gene's germline CDR1 is LNHDA and CDR2 SQIVND (reference sequence). V was pared by 3 bases and J by 6 bases, with 8 bases of the junction left unmatched. The CDR3 runs to 14 residues. The CDR3 loop reads CASSIGTASSEQYF. The CDR3 bases are TGTGCCAGTAGTATCGGGACAGCTTCAAGCGAGCAGTACTTC.

V is TRBV7-9 and J is TRBJ1-2, with TRBD1 matching 7 bases. Germline CDR1 and CDR2: SEHNR and FQNEAQ (reference sequence). The trim removed 5 bases at V and 4 bases at J, leaving 4 bases unmatched. This CDR3 contains 13 residues. DNA of the CDR3: TGTGCCAGCAGCCCGGGACAGATCTATGGCTACACCTTC. Protein product: CASSPGQIYGYTF.

The genes are TRBV5-1 and TRBJ1-2; weak D call: TRBD1 (5 bases). The germline gives CDR1 SGHRS, CDR2 YFSETQ. The V end was cut by 4 bases, the J end by 3 bases, with 10 bases between. The CDR3 has 13 residues. CDR3 amino acids: CASSRRGDYGYTF. Written as DNA, the CDR3 is TGCGCCAGCAGCCGGAGGGGTGACTATGGCTACACCTTC.

This sequence joins TRBV2 and TRBJ2-3; 8 bases line up with TRBD1. After removal of 4 bases from V and 2 bases from J, the junction contained 5 bases not matched to a gene. Germline CDR1 and CDR2: SNHLY and FYNNEI. This CDR3 has 15 amino acids. CDR3 region: CASSVTGGPTDTQYF. CDR3 bases: TGTGCCAGCAGTGTAACAGGGGGACCCACAGATACGCAGTATTTT. Supplemented by reference TRBV2 and TRBJ2-3, the full variable domain reads EPEVTQTPSHQVTQMGQEVILRCVPISNHLYFYWYRQILGQKVEFLVSFYNNEISEKSEIFDDQFSVERPDGSNFTLKIRSTKLEDSAMYFCASSVTGGPTDTQYFGPGTRLTVL.

This rearrangement joins TRBV5-6 to TRBJ1-2; no definite D call. Trimming removed 2 bases at V and 2 bases at J, with 7 bases between. CDR3 size: 13 residues. Germline lookup yields CDR1 SGHDT and CDR2 YYEEEE. This CDR3 reads CASSFPGNYGYTF. The CDR3 DNA follows: TGTGCCAGCAGCTTCCCAGGAAACTATGGCTACACCTTC.

This clone was seen a few times. The chain links TRBV7-3 to TRBJ2-7; TRBD1 matches at 10 bases. V dropped 7 bases and J dropped 6; count of bases not matched to a gene: 9. CDR1 is SGHTA and CDR2 is FQGTGA in the germline V gene. This CDR3 region has 14 residues. CDR3 nucleotides: TGTGCCAGCAAAGCCGGGACAGGGGACGGCGAGCAGTACTTC. It codes for CASKAGTGDGEQYF.